Listed here are 27 T cell receptor beta chains from one sample, sequenced in a study of shared clonotypes between healthy human individuals. Some clones are missing from TCRdb's copy, which holds only in-frame ones; the method was immunoSEQ multiplex PCR. Here the sample spans fewer than 850,000 clones, roughly 70% being singletons. The source material was memory CD4+ T cells sorted from blood. The subset was: CD45RA-negative fraction. The receptors come from a woman aged 30 to 39 in good health.

The gene calls are TRBV27 and TRBJ1-4, with a weak D call TRBD1 (6 bases). Trimming took off 6 bases at V and 0 bases at J, with 11 bases between the two ends. From germline, CDR1 is MNHEY and CDR2 SMNVEV (reference sequence). CDR3 length equals 15 residues. Here the CDR3 reads CASRGQPSTNEKLFF. The CDR3 DNA reads TGTGCCAGCAGAGGACAGCCGTCAACTAATGAAAAACTGTTTTTT.

In regard to this clone: It differs at one base from a far larger clone, so likely a read error. This sequence joins TRBV19 and TRBJ1-1, with D hard to call. Per the germline V gene, CDR1 is LNHDA and CDR2 is SQIVND (reference sequence). The CDR3 is 14 amino acids. The DNA for the CDR3 is TGTGCCAATAGTATTGAGGGAATGAACACTGAAGCTTTCTTT. It translates to CANSIEGMNTEAFF.

The rearrangement joins TRBV7-8 to TRBJ2-7; 9 bases agree with TRBD1. Germline lookup yields CDR1 SGHVS and CDR2 FQNEAQ. This CDR3 spans 14 amino acids. V lost 3 bases and J lost 6; bases outside the gene matches: 6. The CDR3 region has the DNA TGTGCCAGCAGCTTCTTCCGGGACAGGGCCGAGCAGTACTTC. Translated, it gives CASSFFRDRAEQYF. The full variable domain, rest sourced from reference TRBV7-8 and TRBJ2-7, is GAGVSQSPRYKVAKRGQDVALRCDPISGHVSLFWYQQALGQGPEFLTYFQNEAQLDKSGLPSDRFFAERPEGSVSTLKIQRTQQEDSAVYLCASSFFRDRAEQYFGPGTRLTVT.

The rearrangement joins TRBV28 to TRBJ2-4, with 11 bases aligning to TRBD1. CDR3 length equals 14 residues. Germline V CDR1 and CDR2: MDHEN, SYDVKM. With V trimmed by 5 bases and J by 6 bases, 3 bases remained unmatched. As DNA, the CDR3 is TGTGCCAGCAGTCCAGGGACAGGGGGAAACATTCAGTACTTC. Translation: CASSPGTGGNIQYF.

A note on this clone: This CDR3 is also generated by other DNA sequences in the sample. The rearrangement joins TRBV28 to TRBJ2-6, with TRBD1 matching over 7 bases. Germline CDR1 and CDR2: MDHEN and SYDVKM. This CDR3 contains 15 residues. Trimming cost V 5 bases and J 4 bases; bases outside gene matches: 5. CDR3 in amino acids: CASSTQGDGANVLTF. Written as DNA, the CDR3 is TGTGCCAGCAGTACTCAGGGGGACGGGGCCAACGTCCTGACTTTC.

This clone has only one observation. The chain couples TRBV5-6 to TRBJ1-5; D is ambiguous. CDR3 length: 15 amino acids. The V gene lost 0 bases and the J gene lost 1 base, with 8 bases spanning the gap. The germline V gene encodes CDR1 SGHDT and CDR2 YYEEEE. CDR3 sequence (DNA): TGTGCCAGCAGCTTGGCGGGCAGGAGCAATCAGCCCCAGCATTTT. Translated, it gives CASSLAGRSNQPQHF.

This clone turned up a few times. The J gene is TRBJ2-3, the V gene TRBV5-1; 7 positions match TRBD1. V dropped 4 bases and J dropped 3; count of bases not matched to a gene: 5. The germline V gene has CDR1 SGHRS and CDR2 YFSETQ. CDR3 length equals 14 residues. The CDR3 loop reads CASSMGQLTDTQYF. The CDR3 DNA follows: TGCGCCAGCAGCATGGGACAGCTTACAGATACGCAGTATTTT.

The chain has TRBV12-5 and TRBJ2-5, with D perhaps TRBD1 (5 bases). The CDR3 consists of 16 residues. Trimming shortened V by 7 bases and J by 2 bases, and 20 bases separated the two germline ends. Germline CDR1 LGHNT, CDR2 FRNRAP. The CDR3 reads CASASLKDRWQETQYF. CDR3 nucleotides: TGTGCTAGTGCCTCACTAAAAGACAGATGGCAAGAGACCCAGTACTTC.

Of note for this clone: One junction end does not reproduce the germline sequence, and a read error may be involved. The rearrangement links TRBV5-1 to TRBJ2-7; possibly TRBD1 for D (7 bases). Germline CDR1 is SGHRS and CDR2 is YFSETQ. This CDR3 comprises 15 residues. CDR3 sequence: CASRLEGAQIYEQYF. The CDR3 bases are TGCGCCAGCAGGTTGGAGGGGGCTCAGATCTACGAGCAGTACTTC.

The gene calls are TRBV6-1 and TRBJ1-5; the D is unclear. Germline loops: CDR1 MNHNS, CDR2 SASEGT. V lost 4 bases to trimming and J lost 3 bases, with 13 bases between them. CDR3 length: 15 amino acids. The CDR3 spells CASSGPTDANQPQHF. CDR3 bases: TGTGCCAGCAGTGGTCCCACAGACGCCAATCAGCCCCAGCATTTT.

This sequence joins TRBV5-1 and TRBJ1-5; D unclear. CDR3 length: 15 amino acids. Trimming shortened V by 4 bases and J by 4 bases, and 15 bases separated the two germline ends. The germline V gene encodes CDR1 SGHRS and CDR2 YFSETQ. CDR3 region: CASSLSGNENQPQHF. CDR3 coding DNA: TGCGCCAGCAGCCTTTCCGGTAACGAAAATCAGCCCCAGCATTTT.

This clone was counted between two and nine times. The chain combines TRBV30 with TRBJ2-1; a possible D gene is TRBD2 (7 bases). The germline gives CDR1 GTSNPN, CDR2 SVGIG (reference sequence). There are 11 residues in the CDR3. The CDR3 reads CVLGAGAEQFF. Written as DNA, the CDR3 is TGTGTGTTGGGGGCGGGAGCTGAGCAGTTCTTC.

This clone showed up just once. The chain employs TRBV7-2 and TRBJ2-2; D is undetermined. Trimming took 4 bases from V and 6 from J, leaving 9 bases between them. The CDR3 totals 13 residues. Germline CDR1 reads SGHTA; CDR2 reads FQGNSA. DNA of the CDR3: TGTGCCAGCAGCTCCCTCGTCCCCGGGGAGCTGTTTTTT. This gives the protein CASSSLVPGELFF.

V gene TRBV6-1 combines with J gene TRBJ1-5; D remains ambiguous. The CDR3 sequence is 13 residues long. Germline assignment: CDR1 MNHNS and CDR2 SASEGT. V shed 10 bases and J shed 0 bases, with 10 bases lying between them. CDR3 residues: CATAQSSNQPQHF. DNA of the CDR3: TGTGCCACCGCACAGTCTAGCAATCAGCCCCAGCATTTT.

The V call is TRBV28, the J call TRBJ1-1; 7 bases are a match to TRBD1. The CDR3 length is 14 residues. Germline trimming cut 6 bases from V and 1 base from J; bases unmatched to any gene: 5. CDR1 is MDHEN and CDR2 is SYDVKM in the germline V gene. CDR3 bases: TGTGCCAGCAGATTGGGACAGAGGAACACTGAAGCTTTCTTT. As protein: CASRLGQRNTEAFF.

J is TRBJ2-5 and V is TRBV19; 8 bases map to TRBD1. The CDR3 totals 15 residues. Germline trimming cut 4 bases from V and 1 base from J; bases unmatched to any gene: 5. Germline V gives CDR1 LNHDA, CDR2 SQIVND (reference sequence). The CDR3 sequence: CASSNLGQAQETQYF. CDR3 in DNA: TGTGCCAGTAGTAACCTGGGACAGGCCCAAGAGACCCAGTACTTC.

Remarks on this clone: This sample includes further DNA sequences coding for the same CDR3. The chain employs TRBV5-1 and TRBJ1-1; D possibly corresponds to TRBD1 (5 bases). V dropped 4 bases and J dropped 2 bases, with 9 bases sitting between them. Germline values: CDR1 SGHRS, CDR2 YFSETQ. This CDR3 contains 13 residues. CDR3 residues: CASSVTGNTEAFF. The CDR3 region has the DNA TGCGCCAGCAGCGTAACAGGTAACACTGAAGCTTTCTTT.

This clone was observed once. The chain carries TRBV5-1 and TRBJ2-1; 8 bases fit TRBD2. CDR1 is SGHRS, CDR2 YFSETQ, per germline. V was clipped by 1 base and J by 4 bases; unmatched bases: 7. The CDR3 loop spans 16 amino acids. The CDR3 nucleotides are TGCGCCAGCAGCTTGTGGGCCGGGAGGGGGTACAATGAGCAGTTCTTC. This gives the protein CASSLWAGRGYNEQFF.

The chain joins TRBV18 to TRBJ1-3; D ambiguous. Germline V lookup: CDR1 KGHSH, CDR2 LQKENI. CDR3 size: 15 residues. V shed 3 bases and J shed 4 bases, with 13 bases lying between them. In DNA form, the CDR3 reads TGTGCCAGCTCACCGGATCCGGGCTCGGGAAACACCATATATTTT. Amino acids: CASSPDPGSGNTIYF.

The rearrangement uses TRBV4-2 and TRBJ2-7; 12 positions match TRBD2. The J segment lost 4 bases and the V segment lost 3 bases, leaving 4 bases of the junction unmatched. Germline V lookup: CDR1 LGHNA, CDR2 YNFKEQ. The length of the CDR3 is 15 residues. CDR3 DNA: TGTGCCAGCAGCCATGCTAGCGGGAGGGAGTACGAGCAGTACTTC. Translating it yields CASSHASGREYEQYF.

This clone was detected only once. This sequence joins TRBV7-9 and TRBJ1-1; a possible D gene is TRBD1 (5 bases). The V gene's germline CDR1 is SEHNR and CDR2 FQNEAQ (reference sequence). Trimming shortened V by 4 bases and J by 3 bases, and 15 bases separated the two germline ends. This CDR3 region has 15 residues. The CDR3 region is CASSWSSGTYTEAFF. The CDR3 nucleotides are TGTGCCAGCAGCTGGAGTTCCGGGACGTACACTGAAGCTTTCTTT.

The gene calls are TRBV19 and TRBJ2-5; 8 positions agree with TRBD2. This CDR3 comprises 15 residues. J gave up 4 bases and V 3 bases, and 7 bases lay outside the gene matches. From germline, CDR1 is LNHDA and CDR2 SQIVND (reference sequence). CDR3 nucleotides: TGTGCCAGTAGTATGGGAGCGGGAGTAGGAGAGACCCAGTACTTC. Protein: CASSMGAGVGETQYF.

The chain combines TRBV19 with TRBJ1-1; D not certain. Deletions cut 5 bases from V and 1 base from J, with 17 bases between. Germline lookup yields CDR1 LNHDA and CDR2 SQIVND (reference sequence). This CDR3 comprises 16 residues. This CDR3 reads CASSPSGEDTNTEAFF. The CDR3 DNA follows: TGTGCCAGTAGTCCCTCCGGGGAGGATACGAACACTGAAGCTTTCTTT.

The chain uses TRBV28 and TRBJ1-3; D not resolved. Trimming pared 2 bases from V and 4 bases from J, leaving 15 bases between. Germline CDR1 is MDHEN and CDR2 is SYDVKM. The CDR3 sequence is 16 residues long. This CDR3 reads CASSLSDGAPGNTIYF. The CDR3 DNA follows: TGTGCCAGCAGTTTAAGCGACGGAGCTCCCGGAAACACCATATATTTT.

Of note for this clone: A read error may explain this, as a much larger clone is one base away. The chain links TRBV7-9 to TRBJ2-3; the match to TRBD2 covers 13 bases. Germline-derived CDR1 and CDR2 are SEHNR and FQNEAQ (reference sequence). V lost 5 bases and J lost 4; bases outside the gene matches: 6. The CDR3 is 16 amino acids. The CDR3 DNA sequence: TGTGCCAGCAGCCTCGGACTAGCGGGAGTCGCAGATACGCAGTATTTT. Translated: CASSLGLAGVADTQYF.

The rearrangement links TRBV7-9 to TRBJ2-1; no definite D call. This CDR3 is 14 amino acids long. CDR1 is SEHNR, CDR2 FQNEAQ, per germline (reference sequence). The V end was cut by 4 bases, the J end by 7 bases, with 14 bases between. In nucleotides, the CDR3 is TGTGCCAGCAGCTCGGCCCAAATTTCGAATGAGCAGTTCTTC. Its protein is CASSSAQISNEQFF.

This sequence joins TRBV13 and TRBJ1-4; perhaps TRBD1 as D (5 bases). V lost 5 bases and J lost 4, with 11 bases in between. Germline V gives CDR1 PRHDT, CDR2 FYEKMQ (reference sequence). The CDR3 spans 14 residues. CDR3 loop: CASSPGGGNEKLFF. The CDR3 DNA reads TGTGCCAGCAGCCCCGGGGGAGGTAATGAAAAACTGTTTTTT.